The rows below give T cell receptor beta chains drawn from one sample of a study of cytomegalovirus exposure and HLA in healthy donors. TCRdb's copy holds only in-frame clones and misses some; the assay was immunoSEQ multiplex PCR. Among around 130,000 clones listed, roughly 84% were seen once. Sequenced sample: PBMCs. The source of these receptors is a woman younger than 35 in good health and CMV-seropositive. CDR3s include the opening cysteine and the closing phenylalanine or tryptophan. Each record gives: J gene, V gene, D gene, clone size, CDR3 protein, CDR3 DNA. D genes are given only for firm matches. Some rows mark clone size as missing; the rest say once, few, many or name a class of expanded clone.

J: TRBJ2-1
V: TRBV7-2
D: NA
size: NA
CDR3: CASSFRQENEQFF
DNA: TGTGCCAGCAGCTTTAGACAGGAAAATGAGCAGTTCTTC

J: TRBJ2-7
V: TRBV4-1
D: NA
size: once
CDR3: CASSQRLAYEQYF
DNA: TGCGCCAGCAGCCAAAGATTAGCCTACGAGCAGTACTTC

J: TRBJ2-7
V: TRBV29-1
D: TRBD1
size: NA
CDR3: CSVEEGTGDYEQYF
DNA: TGCAGCGTTGAAGAGGGGACAGGGGATTACGAGCAGTACTTC

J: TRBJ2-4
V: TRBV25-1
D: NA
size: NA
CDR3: CASSDGQDKNIQYF
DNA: TGTGCCAGCAGTGATGGCCAGGATAAAAACATTCAGTACTTC

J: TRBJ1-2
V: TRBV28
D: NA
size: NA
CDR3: CASSLSGVYGYTF
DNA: TGTGCCAGCAGTTTATCGGGGGTCTATGGCTACACCTTC

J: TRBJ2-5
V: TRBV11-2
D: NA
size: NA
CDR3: CASSPPEQGAVGTQYF
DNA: TGTGCCAGCAGCCCCCCCGAGCAGGGCGCCGTTGGGACCCAGTACTTC

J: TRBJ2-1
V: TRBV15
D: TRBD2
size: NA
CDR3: CATHPGLRDNEQFF
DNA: TGTGCCACCCATCCGGGACTACGCGACAATGAGCAGTTCTTC

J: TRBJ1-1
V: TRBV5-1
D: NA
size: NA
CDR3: CASSSQDALPEAFF
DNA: TGCGCCAGCAGCTCACAGGATGCTCTGCCTGAAGCTTTCTTT

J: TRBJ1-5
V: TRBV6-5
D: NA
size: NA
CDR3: CASTRRPNQPQHF
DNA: TGTGCCAGCACCCGGCGGCCAAATCAGCCCCAGCATTTT

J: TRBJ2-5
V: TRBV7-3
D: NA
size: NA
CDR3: CASSSQGGGETQYF
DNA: TGTGCCAGCAGCTCTCAGGGTGGTGGGGAGACCCAGTACTTC

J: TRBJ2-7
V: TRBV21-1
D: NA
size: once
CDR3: CASSKRYEQYF
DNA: TGTGCCAGCAGCAAGAGGTACGAGCAGTACTTC

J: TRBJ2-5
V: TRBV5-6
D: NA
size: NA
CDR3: CTSSLARETQYF
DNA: TGTACCAGCAGCTTGGCGCGGGAGACCCAGTACTTC

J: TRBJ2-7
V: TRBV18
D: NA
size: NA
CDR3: CASSETAYEQYF
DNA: TGTGCCAGCTCAGAGACTGCCTACGAGCAGTACTTC

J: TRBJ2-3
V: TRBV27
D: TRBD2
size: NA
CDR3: CASSLRLAGGADTQYF
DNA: TGTGCCAGCAGTTTAAGGCTAGCGGGGGGGGCAGATACGCAGTATTTT

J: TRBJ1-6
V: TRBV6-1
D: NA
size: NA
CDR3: CASGGGAGENSPLHF
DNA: TGTGCCAGCGGGGGTGGGGCAGGGGAGAATTCACCCCTCCACTTT

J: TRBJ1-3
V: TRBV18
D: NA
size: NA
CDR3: CASSSMLKFRRGNTIYF
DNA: TGTGCCAGCTCATCGATGCTAAAATTTCGGAGGGGAAACACCATATATTTT

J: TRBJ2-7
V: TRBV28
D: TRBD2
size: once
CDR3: CASSFERGAAYEQYF
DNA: TGTGCCAGCAGTTTCGAGCGGGGGGCGGCCTACGAGCAGTACTTC

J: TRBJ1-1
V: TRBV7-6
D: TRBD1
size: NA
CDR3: CASSAMEGASGTEAFF
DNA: TGTGCCAGCAGCGCCATGGAGGGGGCTTCGGGAACTGAAGCTTTCTTT

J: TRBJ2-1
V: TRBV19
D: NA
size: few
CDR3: CASSMGREQFF
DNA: TGTGCCAGTAGTATGGGGCGTGAGCAGTTCTTC

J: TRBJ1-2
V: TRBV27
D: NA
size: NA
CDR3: CASRPHGGIPNYGYTF
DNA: TGTGCCAGCAGGCCCCATGGGGGGATTCCGAACTATGGCTACACCTTC

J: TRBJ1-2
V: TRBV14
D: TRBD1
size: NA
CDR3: CASSRGTGGDGYTF
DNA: TGTGCCAGCAGCCGAGGGACAGGGGGCGATGGCTACACCTTC

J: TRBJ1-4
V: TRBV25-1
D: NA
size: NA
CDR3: CASSDFRDKNEKLFF
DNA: TGTGCCAGCAGTGACTTCCGGGACAAGAATGAAAAACTGTTTTTT

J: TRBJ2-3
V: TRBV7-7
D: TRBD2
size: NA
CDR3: CASSPGLAGGTQYF
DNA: TGTGCCAGCAGCCCAGGACTAGCGGGGGGCACGCAGTATTTT

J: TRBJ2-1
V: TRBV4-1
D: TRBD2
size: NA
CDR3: CASSPRTSGGLSYNEQFF
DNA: TGCGCCAGCAGCCCAAGGACTAGCGGGGGGCTCTCCTACAATGAGCAGTTCTTC

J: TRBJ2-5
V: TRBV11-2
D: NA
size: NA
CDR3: CASSSGTLPGGTQYF
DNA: TGTGCCAGCAGCTCCGGGACTCTCCCCGGAGGGACCCAGTACTTC

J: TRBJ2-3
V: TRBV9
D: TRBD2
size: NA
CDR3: CASSFTGGNTDTQYF
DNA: TGTGCCAGCAGCTTTACGGGGGGGAACACAGATACGCAGTATTTT

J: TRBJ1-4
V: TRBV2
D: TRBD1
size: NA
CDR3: CASNTDRDKKLFF
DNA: TGTGCCAGCAATACGGACAGGGACAAAAAACTGTTTTTT

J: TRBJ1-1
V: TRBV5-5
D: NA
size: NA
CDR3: CASSFETMNTEAFF
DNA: TGTGCCAGCAGCTTTGAAACTATGAACACTGAAGCTTTCTTT

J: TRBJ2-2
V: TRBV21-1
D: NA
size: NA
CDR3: CASLARLNTGELFF
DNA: TGTGCCAGTCTAGCGAGACTCAACACCGGGGAGCTGTTTTTT

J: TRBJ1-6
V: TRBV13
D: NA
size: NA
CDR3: CASSLGRSPLHF
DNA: TGTGCCAGCAGCTTGGGCCGCTCGCCCCTCCACTTT

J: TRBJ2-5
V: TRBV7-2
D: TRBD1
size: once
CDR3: CASSLRGAGGSETQYF
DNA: TGTGCCAGCAGCTTACGGGGCGCAGGGGGATCAGAGACCCAGTACTTC

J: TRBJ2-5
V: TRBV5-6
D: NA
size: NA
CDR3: CASSLKGRQETQYF
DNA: TGTGCCAGCAGCTTGAAAGGGAGACAAGAGACCCAGTACTTC

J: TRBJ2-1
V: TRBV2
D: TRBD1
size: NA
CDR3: CASSEQGAINEQFF
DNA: TGTGCCAGCAGTGAACAGGGGGCGATCAATGAGCAGTTCTTC

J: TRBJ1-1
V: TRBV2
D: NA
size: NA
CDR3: CASRLGGTGNTEAFF
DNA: TGTGCCAGCAGGCTGGGGGGTACAGGGAACACTGAAGCTTTCTTT

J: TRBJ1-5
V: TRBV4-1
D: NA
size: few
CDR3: CASSFTGGVGNQPQHF
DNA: TGCGCCAGCAGCTTTACTGGGGGGGTGGGCAATCAGCCCCAGCATTTT

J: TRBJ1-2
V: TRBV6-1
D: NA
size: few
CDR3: CASSDYSSEGGYTF
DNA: TGTGCCAGCAGTGATTACTCTTCAGAGGGTGGCTACACCTTC

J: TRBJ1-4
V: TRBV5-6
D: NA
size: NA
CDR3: CASSNSLNEKLFF
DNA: TGTGCCAGCAGCAACAGCCTTAATGAAAAACTGTTTTTT

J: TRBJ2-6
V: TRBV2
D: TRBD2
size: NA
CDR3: CARGGGGANVLTF
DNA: TGTGCACGGGGGGGAGGCGGGGCCAACGTCCTGACTTTC

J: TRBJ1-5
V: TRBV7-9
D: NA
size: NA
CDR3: CSSSTAGQPQHF
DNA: TGTTCCAGCAGCACCGCGGGTCAGCCCCAGCATTTT

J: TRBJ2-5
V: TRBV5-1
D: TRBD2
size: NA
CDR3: CASSPTSGGSAYWETQYF
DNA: TGCGCCAGCAGCCCGACTAGCGGGGGCTCCGCCTATTGGGAGACCCAGTACTTC

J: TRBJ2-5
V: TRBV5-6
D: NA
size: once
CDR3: CASSLVGREIETQYF
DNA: TGTGCCAGCAGCTTGGTTGGCAGGGAAATAGAGACCCAGTACTTC

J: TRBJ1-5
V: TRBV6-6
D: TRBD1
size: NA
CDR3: CASSPGQGINQPQHF
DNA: TGTGCCAGCAGTCCGGGACAGGGGATCAATCAGCCCCAGCATTTT

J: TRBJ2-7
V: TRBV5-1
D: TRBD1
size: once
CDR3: CASSPIQGASYEQYF
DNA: TGCGCCAGCAGCCCGATTCAGGGGGCCTCCTACGAGCAGTACTTC

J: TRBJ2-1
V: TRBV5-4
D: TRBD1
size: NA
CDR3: CASSKGTGDNEQFF
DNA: TGTGCCAGCAGCAAGGGGACAGGGGACAATGAGCAGTTCTTC

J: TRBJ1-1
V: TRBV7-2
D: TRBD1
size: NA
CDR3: CASSWTGGTEAFF
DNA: TGTGCCAGCAGCTGGACAGGGGGCACTGAAGCTTTCTTT

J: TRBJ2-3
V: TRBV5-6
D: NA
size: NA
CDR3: CASSFPNTDTQYF
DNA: TGTGCCAGCAGCTTTCCAAACACAGATACGCAGTATTTT

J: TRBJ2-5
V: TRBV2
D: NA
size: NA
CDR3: CASSLQRQETQYF
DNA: TGTGCCAGCAGTTTACAGAGACAAGAGACCCAGTACTTC

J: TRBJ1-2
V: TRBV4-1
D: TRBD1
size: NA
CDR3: CASSQGRGQGNYGYTF
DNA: TGCGCCAGCAGCCAGGGGAGGGGACAGGGAAACTATGGCTACACCTTC

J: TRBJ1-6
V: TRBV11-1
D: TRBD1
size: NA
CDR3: CASSRGQGNSPLHF
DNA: TGTGCCAGCAGCCGGGGACAGGGGAATTCACCCCTCCACTTT

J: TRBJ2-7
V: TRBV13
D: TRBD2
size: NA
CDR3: CASSQSGGAGIYEQYF
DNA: TGTGCCAGCAGCCAAAGCGGGGGGGCCGGGATCTACGAGCAGTACTTC

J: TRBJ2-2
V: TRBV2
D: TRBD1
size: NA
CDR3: CASSQGVNTGELFF
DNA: TGTGCCAGCAGTCAGGGGGTAAACACCGGGGAGCTGTTTTTT

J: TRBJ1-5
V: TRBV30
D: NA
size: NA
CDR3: CAWGNRVCNQPQHF
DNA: TGTGCCTGGGGGAACAGGGTTTGCAATCAGCCCCAGCATTTT

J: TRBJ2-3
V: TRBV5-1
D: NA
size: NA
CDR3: CASNNLGTSGTDTQYF
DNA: TGCGCCAGCAATAATCTGGGGACTTCTGGCACAGATACGCAGTATTTT

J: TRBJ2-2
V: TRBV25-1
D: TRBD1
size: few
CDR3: CASSGRGQGHTGELFF
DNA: TGTGCCAGCAGCGGAAGGGGACAGGGGCATACCGGGGAGCTGTTTTTT

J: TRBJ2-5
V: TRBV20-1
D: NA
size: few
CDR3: CSTRRGETQYF
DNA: TGCAGTACCCGGAGAGGGGAGACCCAGTACTTC